The rows below give T cell receptor beta chains drawn from one sample of a study of blood T cell repertoires in COVID-19. TCRdb's table, derived via immunoSEQ multiplex PCR, lists solely in-frame clones and lacks some. This sample yields around 320,000 clones, of which 89% are seen a single time; approximately 10% belongs to the top ten. The sample consisted of peripheral blood. These receptors all come from a woman under 40 with COVID-19, enrolled during active disease. CDR3s include the opening cysteine and the closing phenylalanine or tryptophan. Each record gives: clone size, CDR3 length, J gene, V gene, D gene, CDR3 DNA, CDR3 protein. D genes are given only for firm matches. Clone size appears in some rows only: once, few, many, or a class for an expanded clone.

. | 15 | TRBJ1-1 | TRBV6-5 | . | TGTGCCAGCAGTCTTACTATGACAGGAAACACTGAAGCTTTCTTT | CASSLTMTGNTEAFF
. | 14 | TRBJ1-5 | TRBV3-1/TRBV3-2 | TRBD1 | TGTGCCAGCAGCCGGGGACAGGGAGGACAGCCCCAGCATTTT | CASSRGQGGQPQHF
. | 13 | TRBJ2-7 | TRBV28 | TRBD1 | TGTGCCAGCAGTCAGGACAGGGTTGACGAGCAGTACTTC | CASSQDRVDEQYF
. | 14 | TRBJ1-1 | TRBV5-5 | . | TGTGCCAGCAGCTTGGCGGGAGGGGGAACTGAAGCTTTCTTT | CASSLAGGGTEAFF
few | 13 | TRBJ2-7 | TRBV7-2 | . | TGTGCCAGCAGCTTAGGGGAGCTCTACGAGCAGTACTTC | CASSLGELYEQYF
. | 15 | TRBJ1-2 | TRBV6-4 | TRBD1 | TGTGCCAGCAGTGACTCGGGGGCAGGGGGTCGAGGCTACACCTTC | CASSDSGAGGRGYTF
. | 12 | TRBJ1-1 | TRBV10-3 | TRBD1 | TGTGCCATCACTGACAGGGGCACTGAAGCTTTCTTT | CAITDRGTEAFF
once | 15 | TRBJ1-3 | TRBV9 | . | TGTGCCAGCAGCGTAGAGGGGAACTCTCAAAACACCATATATTTT | CASSVEGNSQNTIYF
. | 10 | TRBJ1-1 | TRBV10-2 | . | TGCGCCAGCGGGGGCCCTGAAGCTTTCTTT | CASGGPEAFF
. | 14 | TRBJ2-3 | TRBV6-5 | . | TGTGCCAGCAGTTACTCGGGGGGATCAGATACGCAGTATTTT | CASSYSGGSDTQYF
. | 14 | TRBJ1-6 | TRBV13 | . | TGTGCCAGCAGCTTGATGCGGGGGGGTTCACCCCTCCACTTT | CASSLMRGGSPLHF
few | 14 | TRBJ2-1 | TRBV5-4 | TRBD2 | TGTGCCAGCAGCTCACTAGCGGCTAACAATGAGCAGTTCTTC | CASSSLAANNEQFF
. | 16 | TRBJ1-2 | TRBV4-1 | TRBD1 | TGCGCCAGCAGCCAAGTAATAACAGGGGGCGCGGGGGGCTACACCTTC | CASSQVITGGAGGYTF
. | 17 | TRBJ1-4 | TRBV5-1 | . | TGCGCCAGCAGCTTGGCTACAGGATTTGCAACTAATGAAAAACTGTTTTTT | CASSLATGFATNEKLFF
. | 14 | TRBJ1-5 | TRBV6-5 | . | TGTGCCAGCATCCCACAGGGTGGCAATCAGCCCCAGCATTTT | CASIPQGGNQPQHF
. | 16 | TRBJ1-5 | TRBV6-5 | . | TGTGCCAGCAGTTCAGGCAGGGGTTATAGCAATCAGCCCCAGCATTTT | CASSSGRGYSNQPQHF
. | 13 | TRBJ1-5 | TRBV28 | TRBD1 | TGTGCCAGCAGAGGACAGGCCGGGGAGCCCCAGCATTTT | CASRGQAGEPQHF
. | 14 | TRBJ2-7 | TRBV27 | TRBD2 | TGTGCCAGCAGCCCGACTAGCGGGGGGTACGAGCAGTACTTC | CASSPTSGGYEQYF
few | 15 | TRBJ1-1 | TRBV27 | . | TGTGCCAGCAGTCCCCAGCTAGGAGAGAACACTGAAGCTTTCTTT | CASSPQLGENTEAFF
. | 15 | TRBJ1-6 | TRBV25-1 | . | TGTGCCAGCAGTGTCGCCGGGTTATATAATTCACCCCTCCACTTT | CASSVAGLYNSPLHF
. | 14 | TRBJ2-7 | TRBV19 | TRBD2 | TGTGCCAGTACCGGGACTAGCGGCCGCTACGAGCAGTACTTC | CASTGTSGRYEQYF
few | 15 | TRBJ2-7 | TRBV4-1 | . | TGCGCCAGCAGCTTCGGAGGGGCGAGCAACTACGAGCAGTACTTC | CASSFGGASNYEQYF
. | 18 | TRBJ2-1 | TRBV5-4 | . | TGTGCCAGCAGCTTGGGTGGTAGTGGAAGGAGCTCCTACAATGAGCAGTTCTTC | CASSLGGSGRSSYNEQFF
. | 14 | TRBJ2-7 | TRBV5-5 | . | TGTGCCAGCAGCTTGCTTAGCGGTGCTTACGAGCAGTACTTC | CASSLLSGAYEQYF
. | 13 | TRBJ2-7 | TRBV5-1 | . | TGCGCCAGCAGCTTGCGGAGGGTAGGTGAGCAGTACTTC | CASSLRRVGEQYF
. | 22 | TRBJ2-3 | TRBV5-1 | TRBD2 | TGCGCCAGCAGTTCGGACAGGGGAGACGGACTAGCGGGGGTAGGAGACACAGATACGCAGTATTTT | CASSSDRGDGLAGVGDTDTQYF
. | 13 | TRBJ1-5 | TRBV6-5 | . | TGTGCCAGCAAGCGGGCGAGCAATCAGCCCCAGCATTTT | CASKRASNQPQHF
. | 15 | TRBJ2-3 | TRBV10-1 | TRBD2 | TGCGCCAGCAGCCCACTAGCGGGGGGCACAGATACGCAGTATTTT | CASSPLAGGTDTQYF
. | 19 | TRBJ1-5 | TRBV5-1 | . | TGCGCCAGCAGCCTCACTTTTGCTCGTTACAGTTCCCTCAATCAGCCCCAGCATTTT | CASSLTFARYSSLNQPQHF
many | 15 | TRBJ1-2 | TRBV18 | TRBD1 | TGTGCCAGCTCACCTACAGGAGGGGGCGCGCATGGCTACACCTTC | CASSPTGGGAHGYTF
. | 17 | TRBJ2-3 | TRBV5-1 | TRBD2 | TGCGCCAGCAGCTTGGAGAGTACTAGCGAGGGCACAGATACGCAGTATTTT | CASSLESTSEGTDTQYF
. | 13 | TRBJ1-6 | TRBV5-5 | . | TGTGCCAGCAGCTTGACTGATAATTCACCCCTCCACTTT | CASSLTDNSPLHF